This passage covers 25 T cell receptor beta chains from one sample sequenced in a study of control samples from healthy donors and cancer patients (TCRdb year 2020). Libraries were built with the immunoSEQ multiplex PCR assay. What TCRdb holds here is the immuneACCESS table cut down to in-frame rearrangements. Part of the clones is not present; checked against another copy, under half of the missing clones reflect an unresolved V gene, and the others are unexplained. This sample is represented by approximately 89,000 clones; roughly nine tenths of them were singletons. The ten largest clones add up to 20% to 25% of the sample. Sequencing used blood. The receptors were gathered from a young man in good health.

This chain uses TRBV11-2 with TRBJ2-7; possibly TRBD2 for D (6 bases). Germline V gene sequence: CDR1 SGHAT, CDR2 FQNNGV. The CDR3 totals 16 residues. V shed 0 bases and J shed 3 bases, with 15 bases lying between them. The CDR3 spells CASSLDSRWGVYEQYF. DNA of the CDR3: TGTGCCAGCAGCTTAGATTCTCGGTGGGGGGTCTACGAGCAGTACTTC.

The chain combines TRBV11-2 with TRBJ2-1; 10 bases align to TRBD2. The germline V gene has CDR1 SGHAT and CDR2 FQNNGV. The CDR3 contains 16 residues. Unmatched junction bases numbered 4, after V lost 5 bases and J lost 0 bases. CDR3 in amino acids: CASSGSGGPSYNEQFF. CDR3 bases: TGTGCCAGCAGCGGTAGCGGGGGGCCCTCCTACAATGAGCAGTTCTTC. Combining the CDR3 with reference TRBV11-2 and TRBJ2-1 gives the whole variable domain EAGVAQSPRYKIIEKRQSVAFWCNPISGHATLYWYQQILGQGPKLLIQFQNNGVVDDSQLPKDRFSAERLKGVDSTLKIQPAKLEDSAVYLCASSGSGGPSYNEQFFGPGTRLTVL.

This clone occurred a few times. The V call is TRBV2, the J call TRBJ2-5, with 7 positions matching TRBD1. Looked up from germline, CDR1 is SNHLY and CDR2 is FYNNEI. The V and J ends lost 3 bases and 4 bases, in that order; junction bases with no gene match: 5. The CDR3 runs to 14 residues. DNA of the CDR3: TGTGCCAGCAGTGATGAGACAGGGTCAGAGACCCAGTACTTC. Translating gives CASSDETGSETQYF.

V gene TRBV6-5 combines with J gene TRBJ1-2; D ambiguous. Trimming pared 2 bases from V and 8 bases from J, leaving 12 bases between. From germline, CDR1 is MNHEY and CDR2 SVGAGI. CDR3 length equals 13 residues. Written as DNA, the CDR3 is TGTGCCAGCAGTTACAAGCCCCTTGAAGGCTACACCTTC. This translates into CASSYKPLEGYTF.

J is TRBJ2-7 and V is TRBV7-3; 11 bases match TRBD1. The CDR3 consists of 16 residues. The J segment lost 4 bases and the V segment lost 3 bases, leaving 8 bases of the junction unmatched. Germline assignment: CDR1 SGHTA and CDR2 FQGTGA. CDR3 DNA: TGTGCCAGCAGCTTGACCGGGACAGGGGGTCCTTACGAGCAGTACTTC. Its protein is CASSLTGTGGPYEQYF.

The V and J genes are TRBV10-3 and TRBJ1-2; TRBD1 aligns across 8 bases. The CDR3 is 14 amino acids. In germline, CDR1 is ENHRY, CDR2 SYGVKD. With 10 bases clipped from V and 0 bases from J, the junction kept 7 bases outside the gene matches. The chain's CDR3 is CATLGQVSNYGYTF. The CDR3 DNA sequence: TGTGCCACCCTGGGACAGGTCTCTAACTATGGCTACACCTTC.

This chain uses TRBV14 with TRBJ1-1, with D maybe TRBD1 (6 bases). Germline CDR1 reads SGHDN; CDR2 reads FVKESK. The CDR3 totals 15 residues. Deletions cut 4 bases from V and 1 base from J, with 13 bases between. This CDR3 reads CASSRGPGENTEAFF. In nucleotides, the CDR3 is TGTGCCAGCAGCCGAGGCCCAGGGGAGAACACTGAAGCTTTCTTT.

In this sample, this clone turned up once. The chain carries TRBV20-1 and TRBJ2-7; perhaps D is TRBD1 or TRBD2 (5 bases each). The germline V and J ends were trimmed by 8 bases and 3 bases, with 11 bases remaining between them. There are 11 residues in the CDR3. CDR1 and CDR2 (germline): DFQATT, SNEGSKA (reference sequence). As DNA, the CDR3 is TGCAGTTCGGGGACCAACTACGAGCAGTACGTC. Its protein product is CSSGTNYEQYV.

The chain combines TRBV10-3 with TRBJ2-3, with 7 bases fitting TRBD2. There are 14 residues in the CDR3. The junction had 2 bases not matched to a gene; V was cut back by 3 bases and J by 2 bases. Germline assignment: CDR1 ENHRY and CDR2 SYGVKD. CDR3 in amino acids: CAISDKRDTDTQYF. The CDR3 DNA is TGTGCCATCAGTGATAAGCGGGACACAGATACGCAGTATTTT.

The V gene is TRBV7-2, the J gene TRBJ1-2; TRBD1 aligns across 7 bases. Trimming took 4 bases from V and 0 from J; bases not matched to a gene: 8. The CDR3 is 16 amino acids. Germline V gene data show CDR1 as SGHTA and CDR2 as FQGNSA. The CDR3 loop reads CASSSPRDRTNYGYTF. In DNA form, the CDR3 reads TGTGCCAGCAGCTCCCCGCGGGACAGAACTAACTATGGCTACACCTTC.

V is TRBV23-1 and J is TRBJ1-5; D gene ambiguous. TRBV23-1 has ORF status, its function being uncertain. CDR3 length equals 14 residues. V was clipped by 0 bases and J by 3 bases, with 6 bases between them. The CDR3 here is CASSQSEDNQPQHF. CDR3 DNA sequence: TGCGCCAGCAGTCAATCAGAGGACAATCAGCCCCAGCATTTT.

The chain is built from TRBV7-2 and TRBJ2-7; D gene ambiguous. This CDR3 contains 11 residues. The germline V gene has CDR1 SGHTA and CDR2 FQGNSA. V lost 2 bases and J 1 base, leaving 0 bases between the germline ends. CDR3 in amino acids: CASSLSYEQYV. CDR3 nucleotide sequence: TGTGCCAGCAGCTTATCCTACGAGCAGTACGTC.

The chain has TRBV7-8 and TRBJ2-5; 9 bases match TRBD2. V trimming: 4 bases; J trimming: 0 bases; junction bases outside the gene matches: 9. This CDR3 contains 17 residues. Germline V CDR1 and CDR2: SGHVS, FQNEAQ. The CDR3 DNA sequence: TGTGCCAGCAGCTACTGGCCCAGCGGGGGGAACCAAGAGACCCAGTACTTC. Translating it yields CASSYWPSGGNQETQYF.

This chain uses TRBV6-6 with TRBJ1-2; D ambiguous. Germline-derived CDR1 and CDR2 are MNHNY and SVGAGI (reference sequence). CDR3 length: 12 amino acids. V lost 4 bases and J 10 bases, leaving 13 bases between the germline ends. The CDR3 here is CASSSWGGDYTF. The CDR3 DNA reads as TGTGCCAGCAGTTCCTGGGGTGGGGACTACACCTTC.

The rearrangement links TRBV12-3 or TRBV12-4 to TRBJ1-1, with TRBD1 matching over 7 bases. CDR3 length: 12 amino acids. J was trimmed by 9 bases and V by 6 bases; bases with no gene match: 7. The CDR3 protein is CASSIQGSKAFF. The CDR3 coding sequence is TGTGCCAGCAGCATACAGGGGAGTAAAGCTTTCTTT.

Of note for this clone: The same CDR3 also results from other DNA sequences found in this sample. The chain uses TRBV7-9 and TRBJ2-2; the D is unclear. Per the germline V gene, CDR1 is SEHNR and CDR2 is FQNEAQ (reference sequence). V was clipped by 3 bases and J by 5 bases, with 7 bases between them. The CDR3 covers 13 residues. CDR3 loop: CASSLARTGELFF. CDR3 nucleotide sequence: TGTGCCAGCAGCTTGGCCAGGACCGGGGAGCTGTTTTTT.

The J gene is TRBJ1-1, the V gene TRBV30; possibly TRBD1 for D (5 bases). The length of the CDR3 is 15 residues. The germline V gene encodes CDR1 GTSNPN and CDR2 SVGIG (reference sequence). The V end lost 1 base, the J end lost 0 bases, and 12 bases lay between the germline ends. CDR3 coding DNA: TGTGCCTGGAGTGCTGGGGGGAAGATGAACACTGAAGCTTTCTTT. Protein product: CAWSAGGKMNTEAFF.

V is TRBV27 and J is TRBJ1-2; 7 nucleotides match TRBD1. CDR3 length: 15 amino acids. J was trimmed by 0 bases and V by 4 bases; bases with no gene match: 5. Per the germline V gene, CDR1 is MNHEY and CDR2 is SMNVEV (reference sequence). The CDR3 sequence: CASSSYDRANYGYTF. In DNA, the CDR3 is TGTGCCAGCAGTTCGTATGACAGGGCTAACTATGGCTACACCTTC.

CDR3 in DNA: TGTGCCAGCAGTGAAAGAGGGACGAACACTGAAGCTTTCTTT. It codes for CASSERGTNTEAFF. The rearrangement links TRBV2 to TRBJ1-1; D is possibly TRBD1 (5 bases). The CDR3 runs 14 residues. The ends were cut back, 2 bases at V and 1 base at J, with 8 bases in the middle. Germline-derived CDR1 and CDR2 are SNHLY and FYNNEI.

The chain joins TRBV29-1 to TRBJ1-3; tentative D call: TRBD1 (6 bases). The CDR3 has 15 amino acids. V was cut by 1 base and J by 3 bases, with 13 bases left in between. Looked up from germline, CDR1 is SQVTM and CDR2 is ANQGSEA. The DNA for the CDR3 is TGCAGCGTTGAAGGTAACAGGGAAGGTGGAAACACCATATATTTT. Translating gives CSVEGNREGGNTIYF.

V is TRBV27 and J is TRBJ2-7; D gene ambiguous. Per germline, CDR1 MNHEY and CDR2 SMNVEV (reference sequence). V lost 2 bases, J lost 5 bases, and 13 bases lay in between. This CDR3 is 14 amino acids long. The CDR3 region is CASSLNTIANEQYF. Written as DNA, the CDR3 is TGTGCCAGCAGTTTAAACACCATCGCCAACGAGCAGTACTTC.

The rearrangement joins TRBV7-9 to TRBJ2-7; D is unclear. The CDR3 sequence is 13 residues long. CDR1 and CDR2 (germline): SEHNR, FQNEAQ (reference sequence). Trimming left V 1 base short and J 2 bases short, with 6 bases between. The CDR3 is CASSLGGPYEQYV. CDR3 in DNA: TGTGCCAGCAGCTTAGGAGGCCCCTACGAGCAGTACGTC.

J is TRBJ2-3 and V is TRBV30; TRBD1 is a possible D gene (5 bases). This CDR3 spans 15 amino acids. Germline V gene sequence: CDR1 GTSNPN, CDR2 SVGIG (reference sequence). Deletions cut 3 bases from V and 4 bases from J, with 17 bases between. CDR3 bases: TGTGCCTGGAGACTGGCAGGGATTTATGCAGATACGCAGTATTTT. This codes for CAWRLAGIYADTQYF. Based on the CDR3 plus reference TRBV30 and TRBJ2-3, the full variable domain is SQTIHQWPATLVQPVGSPLSLECTVEGTSNPNLYWYRQAAGRGLQLLFYSVGIGQISSEVPQNLSASRPQDRQFILSSKKLLLSDSGFYLCAWRLAGIYADTQYFGPGTRLTVL.

The chain links TRBV6-2 or TRBV6-3 to TRBJ2-3; D tentatively reads TRBD1 or TRBD2 (5 bases each). The germline V gene has CDR1 MNHEY and CDR2 SVGEGT. The CDR3 is made up of 18 amino acids. The V gene lost 0 bases and the J gene lost 6 bases, with 22 bases spanning the gap. CDR3 sequence: CASSYSSEGRRESDTQYF. In nucleotides, the CDR3 is TGTGCCAGCAGTTACTCGAGTGAGGGGCGAAGGGAATCGGATACGCAGTATTTT.

The chain recombines TRBV6-5 with TRBJ2-3; D is uncertain. The CDR3 is 14 amino acids. Germline V gives CDR1 MNHEY, CDR2 SVGAGI. V shed 0 bases and J shed 1 base, with 5 bases lying between them. The CDR3 DNA follows: TGTGCCAGCAGTTACTCGGCCCGCACAGATACGCAGTATTTT. As protein: CASSYSARTDTQYF.